These 17 T cell receptor beta chains came from one sample sequenced in a study of blood T cell repertoires in COVID-19. Libraries were prepared by immunoSEQ multiplex PCR; TCRdb keeps only in-frame clonotypes and omits some of them. This sample has around 400,000 clones; roughly 90% occur once, and the top ten carry 1.5% to 2%. Sample: PBMCs or T cells enriched from blood (not recorded which). These receptors originate from a woman in her thirties who had recovered from COVID-19.

This clone was detected once. The J gene is TRBJ1-2, the V gene TRBV28, with unresolved D. Germline V lookup: CDR1 MDHEN, CDR2 SYDVKM. This CDR3 spans 12 amino acids. V was cut by 4 bases and J by 5 bases, with 8 bases left in between. Here the CDR3 reads CASSWREYGYTF. CDR3 sequence (DNA): TGTGCCAGCAGTTGGAGGGAATATGGCTACACCTTC.

This chain joins TRBV6-2 or TRBV6-3 and TRBJ1-1; 12 bases align to TRBD1. The V gene's germline CDR1 is MNHEY and CDR2 SVGEGT. V lost 0 bases, J lost 7 bases, and 9 bases stayed unmatched. The CDR3 is 17 amino acids. In DNA form, the CDR3 reads TGTGCCAGCAGTTACTCGATTCCGGGACAGGGGGCTGGTGAAGCTTTCTTT. It translates to CASSYSIPGQGAGEAFF.

The chain uses TRBV7-2 and TRBJ2-5, with a weak D call TRBD2 (6 bases). This CDR3 has 15 amino acids. V shed 2 bases and J shed 2 bases, with 12 bases lying between them. Per germline, CDR1 SGHTA and CDR2 FQGNSA. The CDR3 protein is CASSLRLGGQETQYF. CDR3 coding DNA: TGTGCCAGCAGCTTACGCCTGGGGGGTCAAGAGACCCAGTACTTC.

This clone was detected only a few times. The chain is built from TRBV4-2 and TRBJ1-2; D is unresolved. Trimming removed 0 bases from V and 4 bases from J, with 18 bases in between. The CDR3 contains 17 residues. Germline CDR1 is LGHNA and CDR2 is YNFKEQ. CDR3 coding DNA: TGTGCCAGCAGCCAAGATTTCAACGTGGCGACGGGCTATGGCTACACCTTC. Translated: CASSQDFNVATGYGYTF.

This rearrangement joins TRBV12-5 to TRBJ1-2, with D unresolved. V was shortened by 2 bases and J by 5 bases, with 3 bases between the two germline ends. This CDR3 contains 11 residues. The germline CDR1 and CDR2 sequences are LGHNT and FRNRAP. CDR3 nucleotide sequence: TGTGCTAGTGGTTTGACTTATGGCTACACCTTC. It encodes CASGLTYGYTF. The full variable domain, its missing parts supplied by reference TRBV12-5 and TRBJ1-2, is DARVTQTPRHKVTEMGQEVTMRCQPILGHNTVFWYRQTMMQGLELLAYFRNRAPLDDSGMPKDRFSAEMPDATLATLKIQPSEPRDSAVYFCASGLTYGYTFGSGTRLTVV.

The chain joins TRBV5-1 to TRBJ1-3; possible D gene TRBD1, 5 bases. The CDR3 spans 15 residues. The germline CDR1 and CDR2 sequences are SGHRS and YFSETQ. The germline V and J ends were trimmed by 4 bases and 2 bases, with 13 bases remaining between them. CDR3: CASSPDSNTGNTIYF. The CDR3 DNA reads as TGCGCCAGCAGCCCCGACAGTAACACTGGAAACACCATATATTTT.

The gene calls are TRBV28 and TRBJ2-7; D is ambiguous. Germline V CDR1 and CDR2: MDHEN, SYDVKM. The germline V and J ends were trimmed by 1 base and 2 bases, with 12 bases remaining between them. The CDR3 is made up of 15 amino acids. The CDR3 protein is CASSLFWSRTYEQYF. As DNA, the CDR3 is TGTGCCAGCAGTTTATTTTGGAGCCGGACCTACGAGCAGTACTTC. The full variable domain, in which reference TRBV28 and TRBJ2-7 provide the parts outside the CDR3, is DVKVTQSSRYLVKRTGEKVFLECVQDMDHENMFWYRQDPGLGLRLIYFSYDVKMKEKGDIPEGYSVSREKKERFSLILESASTNQTSMYLCASSLFWSRTYEQYFGPGTRLTVT.

The table lists this clone with a count of one. The chain carries TRBV3-1 (or the pseudogene TRBV3-2) and TRBJ1-6; 8 nucleotides agree with TRBD1. The V and J ends lost 1 base and 10 bases, in that order; junction bases with no gene match: 9. The CDR3 is 16 residues long. CDR1 is LGHDT, CDR2 YNNKEL, per germline (reference sequence). Here the CDR3 reads CASSQVQAGGLSPLHF. The CDR3 region has the DNA TGTGCCAGCAGCCAAGTTCAGGCAGGGGGCTTATCACCCCTCCACTTT.

The chain has TRBV3-1 (or the pseudogene TRBV3-2) and TRBJ1-1; 7 bases align to TRBD1. Germline values: CDR1 LGHDT, CDR2 YNNKEL (reference sequence). J was trimmed by 0 bases and V by 8 bases; bases with no gene match: 6. CDR3 length: 14 residues. CDR3 nucleotide sequence: TGTGCCAGCCGGGACAGTCGCATGAACACTGAAGCTTTCTTT. This encodes CASRDSRMNTEAFF.

The CDR3 protein is CASSGPTDGYTF. The CDR3 DNA sequence: TGTGCCAGCAGCGGACCGACAGATGGCTACACCTTC. The chain couples TRBV5-6 to TRBJ1-2; D is possibly TRBD1 (5 bases). Germline CDR1 and CDR2: SGHDT and YYEEEE. This CDR3 is built from 12 residues. Trimming removed 4 bases from V and 6 bases from J, with 10 bases in between.

The rearrangement links TRBV5-6 to TRBJ2-2; TRBD2 matches 13 bases. The length of the CDR3 is 16 residues. With 4 bases clipped from V and 8 bases from J, the junction kept 8 bases outside the gene matches. Per the germline V gene, CDR1 is SGHDT and CDR2 is YYEEEE. CDR3 protein: CASSRMTSGRYGELFF. CDR3 in DNA: TGTGCCAGCAGCCGGATGACTAGCGGGAGGTATGGGGAGCTGTTTTTT.

The J gene is TRBJ1-5, the V gene TRBV25-1; 8 bases line up with TRBD1. Germline CDR1 and CDR2: MGHDK and SYGVNS. Trimming removed 6 bases from V and 2 bases from J; junction bases left unmatched: 6. CDR3 length: 15 amino acids. The chain's CDR3 is CASRPGQGGNQPQHF. The DNA for the CDR3 is TGTGCCAGCAGACCTGGACAGGGAGGCAATCAGCCCCAGCATTTT.

J is TRBJ1-1 and V is TRBV11-3; 9 nucleotides line up with TRBD1. The CDR3 is 13 amino acids. Germline V gene lookup returns CDR1 SGHNT and CDR2 YENEEA. V shed 1 base and J 11 bases; nucleotides not matched to a gene: 5. CDR3 bases: TGTGCCAGCAGCTTAGGGAGGGACAGGGAGGCTTTCTTT. It is translated as CASSLGRDREAFF.

This clone was observed a single time. V is TRBV6-4 and J is TRBJ2-7; a weak D match, TRBD1 (5 bases). Trimming shortened V by 5 bases and J by 0 bases, and 11 bases separated the two germline ends. Germline CDR1 reads MRHNA; CDR2 reads SNTAGT. This CDR3 spans 14 amino acids. The chain's CDR3 is CASSLYQGSYEQYF. CDR3 DNA sequence: TGTGCCAGCAGTCTTTACCAGGGCTCCTACGAGCAGTACTTC.

This clone was seen once. The CDR3 region has the DNA TGTGCCGGAGGGGGGGCTTTCTACAATGAGCAGTTCTTC. Translation: CAGGGAFYNEQFF. The genes are TRBV7-2 and TRBJ2-1, with TRBD2 as a possible D gene (7 bases). The V gene lost 11 bases and the J gene lost 3 bases, with 14 bases spanning the gap. This CDR3 spans 13 amino acids. The germline V gene has CDR1 SGHTA and CDR2 FQGNSA.

The CDR3 DNA is TGTGCCAGCAGCCCATATGGACAGGGGAATTCACCCCTCCACTTT. Amino acids: CASSPYGQGNSPLHF. The rearrangement joins TRBV27 to TRBJ1-6; 9 nucleotides line up with TRBD1. This CDR3 comprises 15 residues. The germline gives CDR1 MNHEY, CDR2 SMNVEV (reference sequence). J gave up 7 bases and V 6 bases, and 7 bases lay outside the gene matches.

The J gene is TRBJ2-3, the V gene TRBV11-1, with D unclear. Germline V lookup: CDR1 SGHAT, CDR2 FQDESV (reference sequence). The V end lost 2 bases, the J end lost 2 bases, and 14 bases lay between the germline ends. The CDR3 consists of 16 residues. The CDR3 nucleotides read TGTGCCAGCAGCTTAAGAGGATCCCACCCCACAGATACGCAGTATTTT. It specifies CASSLRGSHPTDTQYF.